The 12 T cell receptor beta chains reported below all come from one sample, sequenced in a study of T cell repertoires in cytomegalovirus infection. TCRdb processed the reads anew with MiXCR; each CDR3 protein has one entry. The sample yields 560,000 or so distinct CDR3 sequences, 15% to 20% seen once. Sample: CD8+ T cells from PBMCs. Receptors were obtained from a human donor in good health (CMV status not recorded). Some clones in this sample may be carry-over from other donors' samples.

In this sample, this clonotype turned up many times. This chain uses TRBV6-5 with TRBJ2-1; 7 nucleotides align to TRBD1. CDR1 and CDR2 (germline): MNHEY, SVGAGI. J gave up 4 bases and V 6 bases, and 9 bases lay outside the gene matches. The CDR3 is 15 amino acids. CDR3 protein: CASRASGQFYNEQFF. The CDR3 DNA is TGTGCCAGCAGGGCTTCGGGACAGTTTTACAATGAGCAGTTCTTC.

Ten or more counts support this clonotype. This chain joins TRBV4-2 and TRBJ2-7; 9 nucleotides match TRBD2. The germline gives CDR1 LGHNA, CDR2 YNFKEQ. The CDR3 totals 15 residues. V lost 0 bases to trimming and J lost 3 bases; unmatched junction nucleotides: 3. The CDR3 loop is CASSQDVAGVYEQYF. In DNA form, the CDR3 reads TGTGCCAGCAGCCAAGATGTAGCGGGAGTCTACGAGCAGTACTTC.

Turning to this clonotype: This could be a read error, since a much larger clone is one nucleotide away. The conserved phenylalanine or tryptophan is not found at the CDR3 terminus, so this likely reflects a read error. The CDR3 sequence: CASSRWGDTEAFL. CDR3 DNA sequence: TGTGCCAGCAGCCGTTGGGGGGACACTGAAGCTTTCCTT. J is TRBJ1-1 and V is TRBV7-9; TRBD1 is a possible D gene (5 bases). The CDR3 has 13 amino acids. Germline assignment: CDR1 SEHNR and CDR2 FQNEAQ (reference sequence). Trimming left V 5 bases short and J 3 bases short, with 10 bases between.

The sample holds many counts of this clonotype. The CDR3 nucleotides read TGTGCCAGCAGTCCCCAGAGAGCCCCTAGCGGGAGAGTCCCCTACGAGCAGTACTTC. It yields the protein CASSPQRAPSGRVPYEQYF. The rearrangement joins TRBV12-3 or TRBV12-4 to TRBJ2-7; 10 nucleotides line up with TRBD2. V trimming: 5 bases; J trimming: 2 bases; junction bases outside the gene matches: 18. The CDR3 is 19 residues long.

This clonotype was counted a few times. The chain combines TRBV14 with TRBJ2-1; TRBD2 aligns across 10 bases. Germline assignment: CDR1 SGHDN and CDR2 FVKESK. This CDR3 spans 17 amino acids. V lost 1 base, J lost 5 bases, and 8 bases stayed unmatched. CDR3: CASSQVYTSGMNNEQFF. The CDR3 coding sequence is TGTGCCAGCAGCCAAGTCTACACTAGCGGGATGAACAATGAGCAGTTCTTC.

This chain joins TRBV27 and TRBJ2-3, with 8 bases lining up with TRBD2. V was clipped by 5 bases and J by 0 bases; unmatched bases: 7. The CDR3 consists of 16 residues. CDR1 MNHEY and CDR2 SMNVEV come from the germline V gene (reference sequence). DNA for the CDR3: TGTGCCAGCAGTCCTTCAGCGGGAGACAGCACAGATACGCAGTATTTT. It codes for CASSPSAGDSTDTQYF.

This clonotype was counted at least ten times. The gene calls are TRBV7-8 and TRBJ2-3, with TRBD2 matching 9 bases. V lost 1 base and J lost 2; bases outside the gene matches: 4. CDR1 and CDR2 (germline): SGHVS, FQNEAQ. The CDR3 totals 16 residues. The CDR3 spells CASSLEAGGFTDTQYF. The CDR3 DNA follows: TGTGCCAGCAGCTTAGAAGCGGGGGGTTTCACAGATACGCAGTATTTT.

This clonotype has only a few counts. The chain combines TRBV27 with TRBJ2-7, with D perhaps being TRBD1 or TRBD2 (5 bases each). Trimming removed 4 bases at V and 0 bases at J, with 7 bases between. Germline V gives CDR1 MNHEY, CDR2 SMNVEV (reference sequence). The CDR3 runs to 13 residues. Written as DNA, the CDR3 is TGTGCCAGCAGTTGGGACGGCTCCTACGAGCAGTACTTC. It encodes CASSWDGSYEQYF.

Many counts were recorded for this clonotype. The chain uses TRBV6-5 and TRBJ1-1; D is uncertain. The CDR3 has 13 residues. Germline loops: CDR1 MNHEY, CDR2 SVGAGI. Trimming pared 7 bases from V and 4 bases from J, leaving 13 bases between. The CDR3 sequence: CASKYSGPTEAFF. CDR3 sequence (DNA): TGTGCCAGCAAATATTCAGGACCCACTGAAGCTTTCTTT.

This clonotype has a count of ten or more. The V and J genes are TRBV2 and TRBJ1-2; 9 bases fit TRBD1. CDR1 and CDR2 from the germline V gene are SNHLY and FYNNEI. The CDR3 is made up of 14 amino acids. V lost 6 bases, J lost 1 base, and 3 bases stayed unmatched. The CDR3 is CASSDRGINYGYTF. The DNA for the CDR3 is TGTGCCAGCAGCGACAGGGGGATTAACTATGGCTACACCTTC.

There are a few counts of this clonotype. The chain couples TRBV11-2 to TRBJ1-2; 7 positions agree with TRBD1. The CDR3 contains 14 residues. The V gene end was trimmed by 5 bases and the J gene end by 6 bases; junction bases not matched to a gene: 9. Germline lookup yields CDR1 SGHAT and CDR2 FQNNGV. This CDR3 is CASSTSGTENGYTF. Written as DNA, the CDR3 is TGTGCCAGCAGCACTTCCGGGACAGAAAATGGCTACACCTTC.

With regard to this clonotype: This could be a read error, since a much larger clone is one nucleotide away. This chain links TRBV6-8 with TRBJ1-4; 7 positions agree with TRBD1. Germline-derived CDR1 and CDR2 are MNHGY and SAAAGT. The junction had 8 bases not matched to a gene; V was cut back by 5 bases and J by 8 bases. The CDR3 contains 14 residues. CDR3 DNA sequence: TGTGCCAGCAGTATAGGAAGGGGGCGCGAAAAACTGTTTTTT. Encoded protein: CASSIGRGREKLFF.